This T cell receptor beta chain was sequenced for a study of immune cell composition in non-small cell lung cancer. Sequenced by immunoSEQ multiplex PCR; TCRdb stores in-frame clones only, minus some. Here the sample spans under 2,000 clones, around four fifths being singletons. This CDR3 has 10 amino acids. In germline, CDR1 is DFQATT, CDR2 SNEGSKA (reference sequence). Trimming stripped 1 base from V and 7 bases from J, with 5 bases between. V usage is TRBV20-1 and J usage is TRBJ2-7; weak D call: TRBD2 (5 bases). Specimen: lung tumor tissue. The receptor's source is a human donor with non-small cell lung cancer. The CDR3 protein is CSARAGEQYF. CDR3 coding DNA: TGCAGTGCTAGAGCGGGGGAGCAGTACTTC.